Included here is one T cell receptor beta chain sequence, with context. Antigen: not known. The CDR3 sequence is 16 residues long. Germline V lookup: CDR1 LNHDA, CDR2 SQIVND (reference sequence). V dropped 5 bases and J dropped 1 base, with 15 bases sitting between them. This sample was taken from a study of shared clonotypes between healthy human individuals. Clones were sequenced by immunoSEQ multiplex PCR, and TCRdb holds only the in-frame ones, with some missing. This table holds 1.6 million or so clones, roughly 98.5% found once. Researchers partitioned CD4+ cells into CD45RA+ naive and CD45RA-negative memory subsets. Study-wide points: Of the naive CD4 clonotypes, around 4.9% were shared across several donors. Genetic and exposure-history diversity was limited by the few donors. Non-shared clonotypes had lower generation probabilities than clonotypes shared by all four sorted-subset donors.

This chain links TRBV19 with TRBJ1-5; TRBD1 might be the D (6 bases). Sequencing input: naive CD4+ T cells sorted from blood. Subset: CD45RA+ positively selected. The clonotype originates from a man aged 25-45 years in good health. This chain's CDR3 is CASSLWGALSNQPQHF. The CDR3 nucleotides read TGTGCCAGTAGTCTTTGGGGGGCGCTAAGCAATCAGCCCCAGCATTTT.